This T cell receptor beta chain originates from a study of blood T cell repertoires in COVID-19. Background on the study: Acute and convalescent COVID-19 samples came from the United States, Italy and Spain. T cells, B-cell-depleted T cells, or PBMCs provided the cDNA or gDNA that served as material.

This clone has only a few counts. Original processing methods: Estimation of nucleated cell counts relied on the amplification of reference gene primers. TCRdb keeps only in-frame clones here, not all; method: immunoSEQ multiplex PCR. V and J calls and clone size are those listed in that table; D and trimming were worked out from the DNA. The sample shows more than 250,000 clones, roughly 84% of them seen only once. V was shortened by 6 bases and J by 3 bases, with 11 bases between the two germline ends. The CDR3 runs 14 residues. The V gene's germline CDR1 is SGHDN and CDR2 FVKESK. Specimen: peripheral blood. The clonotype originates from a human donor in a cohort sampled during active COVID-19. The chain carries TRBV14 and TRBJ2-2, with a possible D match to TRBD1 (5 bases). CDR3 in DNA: TGTGCCAGCAGACAGGACCGATACACCGGGGAGCTGTTTTTT. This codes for CASRQDRYTGELFF.